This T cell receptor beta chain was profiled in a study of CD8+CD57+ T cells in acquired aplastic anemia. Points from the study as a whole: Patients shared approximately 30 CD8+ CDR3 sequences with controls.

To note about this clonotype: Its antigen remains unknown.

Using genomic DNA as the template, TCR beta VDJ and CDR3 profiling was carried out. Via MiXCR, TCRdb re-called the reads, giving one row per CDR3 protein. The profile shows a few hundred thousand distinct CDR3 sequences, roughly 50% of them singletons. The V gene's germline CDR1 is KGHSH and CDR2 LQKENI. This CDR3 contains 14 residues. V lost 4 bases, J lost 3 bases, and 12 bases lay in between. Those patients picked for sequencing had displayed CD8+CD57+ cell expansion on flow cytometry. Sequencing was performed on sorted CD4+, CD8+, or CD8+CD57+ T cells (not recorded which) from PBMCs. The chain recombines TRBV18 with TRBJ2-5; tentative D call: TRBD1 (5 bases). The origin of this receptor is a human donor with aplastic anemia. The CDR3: CASSLPTVKETQYF. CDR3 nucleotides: TGTGCCAGCTCACTTCCGACAGTTAAAGAGACCCAGTACTTC.